The following is a T cell receptor beta chain sequence with its context. The junction and the germline gene differ at one end; a read error may be behind it. This sample was included in a study of healthy donors' naive CD4 and CD8 T cells. Study as a whole: Donors came from three age groups: 20-25, 40-50 and 60-70 years.

TCR libraries were built from approximately 490 ng of total RNA by linear amplification. Original processing notes: From a few healthy donors, 75,000 to 90,000 rearranged TCR alpha transcripts were sequenced. MiXCR, applied by TCRdb to the reads, yields one record per CDR3 protein. None of the V and J calls come from the authors' own analysis; TCRdb made them. The sample holds around 180,000 distinct CDR3 sequences; about 70% are singletons and the top ten take less than 2.5%. The CDR3 sequence is 14 residues long. The germline gives CDR1 SGHKS, CDR2 YYEKEE (reference sequence). The clonotype comes from a pool of human donors in good health; the sample pools cells from several healthy donors. V usage is TRBV5-5 and J usage is TRBJ2-7, with 7 bases lining up with TRBD2. The source material was naive CD4+ and CD8+ T cells sorted from blood, pooled from several donors. As DNA, the CDR3 is TGTGCCAGCAGTTTGGGAGGGACGACCTACGAGCAGTACTTC. This encodes CASSLGGTTYEQYF.